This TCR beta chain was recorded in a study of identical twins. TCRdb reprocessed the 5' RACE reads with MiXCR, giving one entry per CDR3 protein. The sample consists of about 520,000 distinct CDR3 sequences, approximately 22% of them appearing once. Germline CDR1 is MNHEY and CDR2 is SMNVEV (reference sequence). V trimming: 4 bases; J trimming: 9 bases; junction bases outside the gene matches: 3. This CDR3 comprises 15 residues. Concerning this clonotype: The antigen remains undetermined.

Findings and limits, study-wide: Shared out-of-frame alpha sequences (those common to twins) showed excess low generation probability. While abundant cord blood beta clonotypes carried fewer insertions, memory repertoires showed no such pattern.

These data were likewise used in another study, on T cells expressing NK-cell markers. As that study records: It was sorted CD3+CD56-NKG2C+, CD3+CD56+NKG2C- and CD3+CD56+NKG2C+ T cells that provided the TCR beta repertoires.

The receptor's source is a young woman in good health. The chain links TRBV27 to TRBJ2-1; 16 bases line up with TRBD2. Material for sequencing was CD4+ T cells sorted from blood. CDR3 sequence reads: CASSSGLAGGREQFF. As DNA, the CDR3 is TGTGCCAGCAGTTCGGGACTAGCGGGGGGGCGTGAGCAGTTCTTC.